Listed below are T cell receptor beta chains from one sample, sequenced in a study of Graves' ophthalmopathy and Graves' hyperthyroidism. Each CDR3 protein is one row after TCRdb ran MiXCR on the multiplex PCR reads. The data contain 740,000 or so distinct CDR3 sequences, approximately 40% of them singletons. Sequenced: peripheral blood. These receptors originate from an adult man with Graves' ophthalmopathy. Each CDR3 is given with its conserved first and last residue. The D gene is left open where the match is weak. Clone size appears in some rows only: once, few, many, or a class for an expanded clone.

TRBJ1-6 | TRBV27 | NA | few | TGTGCCAGCAGGCCAGGACGTTCACCCCTCCACTTT | CASRPGRSPLHF
TRBJ1-6 | TRBV6-1 | NA | many | TGTGCCAGCAGTTTCGGGATGCACGATTCACCCCTCCACTTT | CASSFGMHDSPLHF
TRBJ2-5 | TRBV10-3 | TRBD2 | many | TGTGCCATCAGTGAGTCAGCGGGAACGCAAGAGACCCAGTACTTC | CAISESAGTQETQYF
TRBJ1-1 | TRBV13 | TRBD1 | few | TGTGCCAGCAGCTTACTCATGACAGGGGATGAAGCTTTCTTT | CASSLLMTGDEAFF
TRBJ2-5 | TRBV7-9 | TRBD2 | NA | TGTGCCAGCAGCTTGGAGCTGGCGGGGGTCCCGGGGGAGACCCAGTACTTC | CASSLELAGVPGETQYF
TRBJ2-7 | TRBV9 | NA | many | TGTGCCAGCAGCGTAGGTGCAGGGTCCAGCTACGAGCAGTACTTC | CASSVGAGSSYEQYF
TRBJ1-2 | TRBV14 | TRBD1 | NA | TGTGCCAGCAGCCAAGATAGGGACAGGGTCAGGGCTAACTATGGCTACACCTTC | CASSQDRDRVRANYGYTF
TRBJ1-2 | TRBV2 | NA | NA | TGCGCCAGCAGCTTCCGGGGCGAAGGCTATGGCTACACCTTC | CASSFRGEGYGYTF
TRBJ2-5 | TRBV7-3 | TRBD1 | NA | TGTGCCAGCAGCTTCGGGTCAGGGGGTCAAGAGACCCAGTACTTC | CASSFGSGGQETQYF
TRBJ2-2 | TRBV25-1 | NA | NA | TGTGCCAGCAGCAGGGACCAACAACGGGGCGGGGAGCTGTTTTTT | CASSRDQQRGGELFF
TRBJ2-7 | TRBV2 | TRBD2 | few | TGTGCCAGCGGGAGGGATTACGAGCAGTACTTC | CASGRDYEQYF
TRBJ1-2 | TRBV7-2 | NA | many | TGTGCCAGCAGCTTAGGGGGCCGACCGGGTGGCTACACCTTC | CASSLGGRPGGYTF
TRBJ1-5 | TRBV10-2 | NA | once | TGCGCCAGCAGCTTGGGCGTTGGGGACGAGCAGCCCCAGCATTTT | CASSLGVGDEQPQHF
TRBJ2-7 | TRBV5-1 | NA | many | TGCGCCAGCAGCTTGGTTTCGGGAGAGGTCGAGCAGTACTTC | CASSLVSGEVEQYF
TRBJ1-2 | TRBV9 | NA | NA | TGTGCCAGCAGCGCATATACAGGCCTGGAGGGCTACACCTTC | CASSAYTGLEGYTF
TRBJ2-7 | TRBV2 | TRBD2 | NA | TGTGCCAGCAGTCGCGGGAGACCGGTCGAGGAGCAGTACTTC | CASSRGRPVEEQYF
TRBJ1-2 | TRBV29-1 | NA | NA | TGCAGCGTTGTCGGCTCCGAGGGGTATGGCTACACCTTC | CSVVGSEGYGYTF
TRBJ2-5 | TRBV7-2 | TRBD2 | NA | TGTGCCAGCAGCTTAGGGGGGGGACCGGCAGAGACCCAGTACTTC | CASSLGGGPAETQYF
TRBJ2-7 | TRBV2 | NA | NA | TGTGCCAGCAGTTCCCCGGCGGTCTCCTACGAGCAGTACTTC | CASSSPAVSYEQYF
TRBJ1-1 | TRBV19 | NA | few | TGTGCCAGCAGCTACCTAATGCAGGGGAACACTGAAGCTTTCTTT | CASSYLMQGNTEAFF
TRBJ2-7 | TRBV25-1 | NA | NA | TGTGCCAGCAGCTTAGCGGGGAGGACAGGGGTTCCCTCCTACGAGCAGTACTTC | CASSLAGRTGVPSYEQYF
TRBJ1-1 | TRBV29-1 | NA | many | TGCAGCGTTGAAGATGAAGGATCTCAAGCTTTCTTT | CSVEDEGSQAFF
TRBJ2-5 | TRBV5-1 | NA | few | TGCGCCAGCACGTGGGGAGTACAAGAGACCCAGTACTTC | CASTWGVQETQYF
TRBJ1-4 | TRBV11-1 | NA | NA | TGTGCCAGCAGACAGGAGGGATTTGCAACTAATGAAAAACTGTTTTTT | CASRQEGFATNEKLFF
TRBJ2-6 | TRBV11-2 | NA | NA | TGTGCCAGCAGCATAACAATCCCCGGCTCTGGGGCCAACGTCCTGACTTTC | CASSITIPGSGANVLTF
TRBJ2-7 | TRBV9 | TRBD2 | NA | TGTGCCAGCAGCGTAGATCGGACTAGCGTGGACGAGCAGTACTTC | CASSVDRTSVDEQYF
TRBJ2-7 | TRBV4-1 | TRBD2 | NA | TGCGCCAGCAGCCAAGATAGGACTAGCGGGGGCTACGAGCAGTACTTC | CASSQDRTSGGYEQYF
TRBJ2-7 | TRBV7-9 | NA | few | TGTGCCAGCAGCTTAGCGTACAGCGGCCATGGGTCCCCGCCCCGGGGCTACGAGCAGTACTTC | CASSLAYSGHGSPPRGYEQYF
TRBJ1-3 | TRBV7-2 | TRBD1 | NA | TGTGCCAGCAGCTGGGGACAGGGGGCGCGAGGAAACACCATATATTTT | CASSWGQGARGNTIYF
TRBJ1-5 | TRBV2 | TRBD1 | many | TGTGCCAGCAGCGGGGACAGCCTTCTGTCCCAGCATTTT | CASSGDSLLSQHF
TRBJ1-2 | TRBV5-6 | NA | NA | TGTGCCAGCAGCCTCTCCGGACAGCTTACTAACTATGGCTACACCTTC | CASSLSGQLTNYGYTF
TRBJ1-1 | TRBV12-5 | NA | few | TGTGCTAGTGGTTTGGCCGACGATGAAGCTTTCTTT | CASGLADDEAFF
TRBJ2-7 | TRBV5-4 | NA | NA | TGTGCCAGCAGCTTGGCGGGGGATGGTAGCTACGAGCAGTACTTC | CASSLAGDGSYEQYF
TRBJ1-5 | TRBV7-2 | TRBD1 | many | TGTGCCAGCAGCTTACGGACAGGGGGCAATCAGCCCCAGCATTTT | CASSLRTGGNQPQHF
TRBJ1-2 | TRBV19 | NA | NA | TGTGCCAGTAGTATGAATGACAGAATCTATGGCTACACCTTC | CASSMNDRIYGYTF
TRBJ1-2 | TRBV10-3 | NA | many | TGTGCCAGCACCCTACAGGAGAACTATGGCTACACCTTC | CASTLQENYGYTF
TRBJ1-6 | TRBV20-1 | NA | few | TGCAGTGCTAGAGAGCGGAGCGCGGCCTCCTATAATTCACCCCTCCACTTT | CSARERSAASYNSPLHF
TRBJ2-7 | TRBV9 | NA | NA | TGTGCCAGCTCAAACGGGGGCTCGGGAATGAGCGAGCAGTACTTC | CASSNGGSGMSEQYF
TRBJ1-3 | TRBV25-1 | NA | NA | TGTGCCAGCAGCGGGCCCCGGATTCAAGCTGGAAACACCATATATTTT | CASSGPRIQAGNTIYF
TRBJ2-7 | TRBV20-1 | TRBD1 | NA | TGCAGTGCTGGACCTCGGACAGGGGAAGGCGAGCAGTACTTC | CSAGPRTGEGEQYF
TRBJ1-5 | TRBV2 | TRBD1 | NA | TGTGCCAGCAGTTACGTCTCGCCGGGACAGGGTACAAATCAGCCCCAGCATTTT | CASSYVSPGQGTNQPQHF
TRBJ1-2 | TRBV29-1 | NA | many | TGCAGCGTCGCGGAGGACTATGGCTACACCTTC | CSVAEDYGYTF
TRBJ1-3 | TRBV7-9 | NA | many | TGTGCCAGCAGCCACCTCGGGGTCTCAGGAAACACCATATATTTT | CASSHLGVSGNTIYF
TRBJ2-4 | TRBV25-1 | TRBD2 | NA | TGTGCCAGCAGCTCACTCAGCGGGAGCGGAAACATTCAGTACTTC | CASSSLSGSGNIQYF
TRBJ2-2 | TRBV5-4 | NA | NA | TGTGCCAGCAGCAATCAGGGGACCGGGGAGCTGTTTTTT | CASSNQGTGELFF
TRBJ2-7 | TRBV2 | NA | NA | TGTGCCAGCAGGTGGGGTGTGCGGACCGATTCCGATAATTCCAGGGGCGAGCAGTACTTC | CASRWGVRTDSDNSRGEQYF
TRBJ2-5 | TRBV19 | NA | NA | TGTGCCAGTAGTGAGTCTGGGGCCTCGTCGGAGACCCAGTACTTC | CASSESGASSETQYF
TRBJ2-2 | TRBV10-3 | TRBD2 | NA | TGTGCCATCAGTGAACGCGGGGGGTCAGGCGGGGAGCTGTTTTTT | CAISERGGSGGELFF
TRBJ1-1 | TRBV7-9 | NA | NA | TGCGCCAGCAGCCCCCCAGGGATTCCTGAAGCTTTCTTT | CASSPPGIPEAFF
TRBJ1-2 | TRBV19 | NA | few | TGTGCCAGTAGCCGTGTCGGGACGCAGATCTATGGCTACACCTTC | CASSRVGTQIYGYTF
TRBJ1-2 | TRBV5-6 | NA | NA | TGTGCCAGCAGTTTTCCGGGACACCCTAACTATGGCTACACCTTC | CASSFPGHPNYGYTF
TRBJ2-7 | TRBV2 | NA | few | TGTGCCAGCAGTGGTAACGAACAGGGACTTTACGAGCAGTACTTC | CASSGNEQGLYEQYF
TRBJ1-3 | TRBV7-9 | NA | NA | TGTGCCAGCAAAACAGGAGGGGCTGGTGGAAACACCATATATTTT | CASKTGGAGGNTIYF
TRBJ1-1 | TRBV2 | TRBD1 | NA | TGTGCCAGCAGTTTCGACAGGGGGGGTAACACTGAAGCTTTCTTT | CASSFDRGGNTEAFF
TRBJ1-6 | TRBV2 | TRBD1 | NA | TGTACCAGCAGAGCCGCAGGGGGTAATTCACCCCTCCACTTT | CTSRAAGGNSPLHF